This T cell receptor (beta chain) was profiled in a study of identical twins. Findings of the study overall: Modelling underestimated the level of out-of-frame TCR alpha sharing observed in monozygotic twins. Alpha sequences that were out-of-frame and twin-shared showed an excess of low generation probability.

In regard to this clonotype: What it recognizes is unknown.

With V trimmed by 5 bases and J by 3 bases, 7 bases remained unmatched. The CDR3 has 16 amino acids. TCRdb ran MiXCR on the 5' RACE reads and lists one entry per CDR3 protein. The repertoire includes about 340,000 distinct CDR3 sequences, roughly an eighth of them detected once, and around 6.9% sits in the top ten. These data were likewise used in another study, on yellow fever vaccine responses in identical twins.

The chain employs TRBV12-3 or TRBV12-4 and TRBJ2-1, with 10 nucleotides matching TRBD2. This clonotype was obtained from a woman under 30 in good health. Sequenced material: CD8+ T cells sorted from blood. CDR3: CASSLPGLANYNEQFF. The CDR3 DNA reads as TGTGCCAGCAGTCTTCCGGGACTAGCGAACTACAATGAGCAGTTCTTC.